These 18 T cell receptor beta chains came from one sample sequenced in a study of blood T cell repertoires in COVID-19. Some clones are missing from TCRdb's copy, which holds only in-frame ones; the method was immunoSEQ multiplex PCR. The repertoire holds under 200,000 clones, with about 91% as singletons. Sample: peripheral blood. These receptors came from a woman aged 55-70 years who had recovered from COVID-19.

The gene calls are TRBV28 and TRBJ2-1, with 7 positions matching TRBD1. The CDR3 runs 16 residues. Trimming at V came to 6 bases and at J to 7 bases, leaving 15 bases not matched to a gene. Germline V CDR1 and CDR2: MDHEN, SYDVKM. The CDR3 spells CASRYTGVAPTNEQFF. The CDR3 DNA follows: TGTGCCAGCAGATATACAGGGGTCGCACCAACAAATGAGCAGTTCTTC.

This clone was recorded at least ten times. The chain is built from TRBV19 and TRBJ2-3; 11 bases map to TRBD1. The CDR3 sequence is 14 residues long. The junction had 5 bases not matched to a gene; V was cut back by 6 bases and J by 6 bases. Germline V gene data show CDR1 as LNHDA and CDR2 as SQIVND (reference sequence). The CDR3 reads CASRDRGRVDTQYF. The CDR3, as DNA: TGTGCCAGTAGGGACAGGGGGCGTGTTGATACGCAGTATTTT.

V usage is TRBV11-3 and J usage is TRBJ2-7; 8 nucleotides agree with TRBD2. CDR1 SGHNT and CDR2 YENEEA come from the germline V gene. The CDR3 has 16 residues. Trimming cost V 0 bases and J 3 bases; bases outside gene matches: 7. In nucleotides, the CDR3 is TGTGCCAGCAGCTTAGAAAAACCGGGACTAGTCTACGAGCAGTACTTC. This gives the protein CASSLEKPGLVYEQYF. Variable domain in full (rest from reference TRBV11-3 and TRBJ2-7): EAGVVQSPRYKIIEKKQPVAFWCNPISGHNTLYWYLQNLGQGPELLIRYENEEAVDDSQLPKDRFSAERLKGVDSTLKIQPAELGDSAVYLCASSLEKPGLVYEQYFGPGTRLTVT.

CDR3 amino acids: CATGARDRVYEQYF. The CDR3 region has the DNA TGTGCCACCGGGGCCCGGGACAGGGTCTACGAGCAGTACTTC. V is TRBV15 and J is TRBJ2-7, with 9 bases matching TRBD1. The ends lost 8 bases at V and 3 bases at J; junction bases unmatched: 8. Germline V gives CDR1 LNHNV, CDR2 YYDKDF (reference sequence). The CDR3 is made up of 14 amino acids.

The chain uses TRBV27 and TRBJ1-1; 7 positions match TRBD1. Germline assignment: CDR1 MNHEY and CDR2 SMNVEV (reference sequence). The CDR3 spans 14 residues. V lost 2 bases to trimming and J lost 4 bases; unmatched junction nucleotides: 4. The CDR3 here is CASSLKGAITEAFF. The CDR3 bases are TGTGCCAGCAGTTTAAAGGGGGCGATCACTGAAGCTTTCTTT.

This rearrangement joins TRBV4-3 to TRBJ1-6, with 9 bases fitting TRBD1. Germline CDR1 reads LGHNA; CDR2 reads YSLEER. V was pared by 4 bases and J by 6 bases, with 4 bases of the junction left unmatched. This CDR3 region has 15 residues. CDR3 nucleotides: TGCGCCAGCAGCCCCGGACAGGGGTTTAATTCACCCCTCCACTTT. It is translated as CASSPGQGFNSPLHF.

The V gene is TRBV13, the J gene TRBJ2-1, with D unclear. This CDR3 is built from 11 residues. The ends were cut back, 4 bases at V and 7 bases at J, with 5 bases in the middle. CDR1 is PRHDT, CDR2 FYEKMQ, per germline (reference sequence). DNA of the CDR3: TGTGCCAGCAGCTCTCGGAATGAGCAGTTCTTC. As protein: CASSSRNEQFF.

The V and J genes are TRBV24-1 and TRBJ2-7; D uncertain. The V gene lost 3 bases and the J gene lost 3 bases, with 8 bases spanning the gap. CDR1 and CDR2 (germline): KGHDR, SFDVKD. The CDR3 spans 13 residues. Here the CDR3 reads CATSDRQFYEQYF. CDR3 coding DNA: TGTGCCACCAGTGATCGACAATTCTACGAGCAGTACTTC.

This clone was seen a single time. The V and J genes are TRBV19 and TRBJ1-1; 8 bases fit TRBD1. Germline V CDR1 and CDR2: LNHDA, SQIVND (reference sequence). This CDR3 region has 14 residues. The trim removed 9 bases at V and 0 bases at J, leaving 6 bases unmatched. CDR3 sequence reads: CASGDRPMNTEAFF. CDR3 in DNA: TGTGCCAGCGGGGACAGGCCCATGAACACTGAAGCTTTCTTT.

In this sample, this clone turned up once. The rearrangement joins TRBV10-3 to TRBJ1-4, with D possibly being TRBD1 (5 bases). Germline assignment: CDR1 ENHRY and CDR2 SYGVKD. This CDR3 comprises 15 residues. Trimming removed 0 bases at V and 10 bases at J, with 15 bases between. The CDR3 loop is CAISESNQGGAKLFF. The CDR3 region has the DNA TGTGCCATCAGTGAGTCGAATCAGGGAGGTGCAAAACTGTTTTTT.

To note about this clone: Other DNA sequences of this sample code for an identical CDR3. The V call is TRBV6-5, the J call TRBJ1-2, with TRBD1 as a possible D gene (5 bases). Germline V gene sequence: CDR1 MNHEY, CDR2 SVGAGI. Trimming cost V 2 bases and J 5 bases, with 9 bases left between them. The CDR3 consists of 13 residues. The CDR3: CASSYMGLYGYTF. Written as DNA, the CDR3 is TGTGCCAGCAGTTACATGGGGCTGTATGGCTACACCTTC.

The chain carries TRBV6-1 and TRBJ2-5; TRBD1 might be the D (6 bases). Germline V gene lookup returns CDR1 MNHNS and CDR2 SASEGT. CDR3 length: 14 residues. V was cut by 2 bases and J by 4 bases, with 11 bases left in between. The CDR3 reads CASSENLGGETQYF. The CDR3 coding sequence is TGTGCCAGCAGTGAAAACCTAGGGGGAGAGACCCAGTACTTC.

The J gene is TRBJ1-1, the V gene TRBV11-3; 8 bases agree with TRBD1. Losses at the gene ends were 4 bases for V and 9 bases for J; bases not matched to a gene: 7. The CDR3 contains 13 residues. CDR1 SGHNT and CDR2 YENEEA come from the germline V gene. The CDR3 DNA is TGTGCCAGCAGCTCGAACAGCAGGGGGCAAGCTTTCTTT. It specifies CASSSNSRGQAFF. The complete variable domain, with remaining parts taken from reference TRBV11-3 and TRBJ1-1, reads EAGVVQSPRYKIIEKKQPVAFWCNPISGHNTLYWYLQNLGQGPELLIRYENEEAVDDSQLPKDRFSAERLKGVDSTLKIQPAELGDSAVYLCASSSNSRGQAFFGQGTRLTVV.

Here the CDR3 DNA reads TGCGCCAGCAGCCTTCTGCAGGATCAGCCCCAGCATTTT. Residues: CASSLLQDQPQHF. The J gene is TRBJ1-5, the V gene TRBV4-1; D call uncertain. The CDR3 sequence is 13 residues long. Germline V gene lookup returns CDR1 MGHRA and CDR2 YSYEKL. The V and J ends lost 4 bases and 5 bases respectively, with 9 bases between them.

The chain combines TRBV24-1 with TRBJ2-5; D is ambiguous. Trimming left V 2 bases short and J 0 bases short, with 12 bases between. Germline V gene data show CDR1 as KGHDR and CDR2 as SFDVKD. This CDR3 is built from 16 residues. The CDR3 DNA follows: TGTGCCACCAGTGATTCCGTGACTGAGTACCAAGAGACCCAGTACTTC. It specifies CATSDSVTEYQETQYF.

The chain recombines TRBV7-2 with TRBJ2-5, with D uncertain. The V end lost 1 base, the J end lost 1 base, and 13 bases lay between the germline ends. Per the germline V gene, CDR1 is SGHTA and CDR2 is FQGNSA. The CDR3 extends over 16 amino acids. CDR3 sequence (DNA): TGTGCCAGCAGCTTAGGTTGGGCCAAAAGCCAAGAGACCCAGTACTTC. Its translation: CASSLGWAKSQETQYF.

CDR3 loop: CASSIGTDTQYF. The CDR3 DNA is TGTGCCAGCAGTATCGGGACAGATACGCAGTATTTT. This sequence joins TRBV2 and TRBJ2-3; no clear D. The CDR3 sequence is 12 residues long. CDR1 SNHLY and CDR2 FYNNEI come from the germline V gene. Trimming stripped 5 bases from V and 3 bases from J, with 6 bases between. Combining the CDR3 with reference TRBV2 and TRBJ2-3 gives the whole variable domain EPEVTQTPSHQVTQMGQEVILRCVPISNHLYFYWYRQILGQKVEFLVSFYNNEISEKSEIFDDQFSVERPDGSNFTLKIRSTKLEDSAMYFCASSIGTDTQYFGPGTRLTVL.

The CDR3 nucleotides read TGTGCCAGCAGCGTAGGGCGGGGGGTTCCCGCGAACACCGGGGAGCTGTTTTTT. Its translation is CASSVGRGVPANTGELFF. The rearrangement links TRBV9 to TRBJ2-2; 8 nucleotides match TRBD2. Trimming at V came to 0 bases and at J to 0 bases, leaving 7 bases not matched to a gene. CDR1 SGDLS and CDR2 YYNGEE come from the germline V gene. The CDR3 loop spans 18 amino acids.